The subject of this entry is one T cell receptor beta chain. The J segment lost 0 bases and the V segment lost 1 base, leaving 5 bases of the junction unmatched. The CDR3 covers 16 residues. Germline V gene sequence: CDR1 SGHTA, CDR2 FQGNSA. Original data processing: Using reference gene primer amplification, nucleated cell counts were estimated. This table comes from immunoSEQ multiplex PCR, and its TCRdb copy is limited to in-frame clones, with some not included. That table gives V, J and clone size, and the DNA gave D and trimming. The sample holds 200,000 to 250,000 clones; approximately 85% are singletons and the top ten take 9% to 15%. This sample stems from a study of blood T cell repertoires in COVID-19. For the study at large: Samples of COVID-19 (acute and convalescent) were obtained from the United States, Italy and Spain. Nucleic acid was either cDNA or gDNA, and it came from T cells, B-cell-depleted T cells, or PBMCs.

The TCR comes from a man older than 75 with acute or convalescent COVID-19. The chain uses TRBV7-2 and TRBJ1-1; 7 bases map to TRBD1. Sequenced sample: peripheral blood. Here the CDR3 DNA reads TGTGCCAGCAGCTTAGGGCCGACAGGGTTGAACACTGAAGCTTTCTTT. Its translation is CASSLGPTGLNTEAFF.